This T cell receptor (beta chain) was captured in a study of CXCR3-negative and CXCR3-positive naive CD8 T cells. The libraries of TRB cDNA were constructed through 5' RACE using UMI labels. Each CDR3 protein gets one entry in TCRdb, which reprocessed the 5' RACE reads and gives no DNA. The repertoire table contains about 80,000 distinct CDR3 sequences. CDR3 length: 13 amino acids. The V gene's germline CDR1 is MDHEN and CDR2 SYDVKM. Sequencing input: naive CXCR3- CD8+ T cells from blood. The subset denotes: CD45RO-CCR7+CD27+CD95- naive CD8+ T cells lacking CXCR3 (TNR3-). The chain carries TRBV28 and TRBJ2-1; checking the TCRdb D call of TRBD2 is not possible without DNA. The clonotype originates from a human donor in good health. Some clones in this sample may be carry-over from other donors' samples. CDR3 loop: CASSQGEGYEQFF.